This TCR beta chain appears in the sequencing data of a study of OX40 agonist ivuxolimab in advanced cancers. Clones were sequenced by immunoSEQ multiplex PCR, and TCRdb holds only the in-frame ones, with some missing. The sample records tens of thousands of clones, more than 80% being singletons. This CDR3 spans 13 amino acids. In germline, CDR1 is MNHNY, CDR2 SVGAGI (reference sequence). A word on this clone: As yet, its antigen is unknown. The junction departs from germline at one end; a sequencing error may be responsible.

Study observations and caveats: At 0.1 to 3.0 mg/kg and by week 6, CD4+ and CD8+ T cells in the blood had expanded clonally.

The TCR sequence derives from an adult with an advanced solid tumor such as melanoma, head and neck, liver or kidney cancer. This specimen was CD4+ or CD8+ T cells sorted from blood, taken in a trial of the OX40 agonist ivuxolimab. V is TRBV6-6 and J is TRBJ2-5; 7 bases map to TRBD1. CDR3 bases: TGTGCCAGCAGTTACACACAGGGGAACGTGGCGAACTTC. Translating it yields CASSYTQGNVANF.